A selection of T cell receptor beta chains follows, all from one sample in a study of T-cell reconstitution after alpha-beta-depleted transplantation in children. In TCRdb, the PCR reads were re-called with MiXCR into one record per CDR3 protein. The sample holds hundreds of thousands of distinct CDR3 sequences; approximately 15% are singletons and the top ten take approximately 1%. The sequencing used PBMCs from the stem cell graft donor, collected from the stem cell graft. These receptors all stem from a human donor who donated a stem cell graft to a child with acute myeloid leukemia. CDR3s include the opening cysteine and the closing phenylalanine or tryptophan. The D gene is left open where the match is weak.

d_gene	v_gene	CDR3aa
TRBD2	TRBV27	CASSVKRGLSYEQYF
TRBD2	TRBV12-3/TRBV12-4	CASRTGLSGTGELFF
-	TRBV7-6	CASSLSPTQKETQYF
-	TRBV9	CASSVGVGSTEAFF
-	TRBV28	CASSLRWQGDGRDTEAFF
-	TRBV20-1	CSARADSTGVGEAFF
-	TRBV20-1	CSARDRWADGYTF
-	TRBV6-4	CASSEVLGETQYF
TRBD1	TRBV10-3	CAISPGTGISYEQYF
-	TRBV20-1	CSASGGSSYEQYF
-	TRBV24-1	CATSDIGGTEAFF
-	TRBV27	CASSPGRGNEKLFF
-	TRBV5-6	CASSYQGSGELFF
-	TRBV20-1	CSARDAGQETQYF
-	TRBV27	CASSLQAMNTEAFF
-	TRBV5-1	CASSLAPEGEQFF
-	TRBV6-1	CASRQDAEGNTEAFF
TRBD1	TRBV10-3	CATRTGDLATF
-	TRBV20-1	CSASAGSNQPQHF
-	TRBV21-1	CASGLRSGVGTQYF
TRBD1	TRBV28	CASSLLGGTGDTEAFF
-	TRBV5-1	CASSLATGLEYGYTF
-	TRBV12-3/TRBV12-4	CASSLNRIRDGYTF
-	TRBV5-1	CASSLNGPNEKLFF
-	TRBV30	CAWSGWPGAESEQYF
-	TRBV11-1	CASSLEDYSSSGNTIYF
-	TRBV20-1	CSATPAGSTDTQYF
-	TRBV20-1	CSARSRVHNEQFF
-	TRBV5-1	CASSLLGERETEAFF
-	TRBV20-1	CSARKGPNEKLFF
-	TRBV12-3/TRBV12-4	CASVRGLSSYNEQFF
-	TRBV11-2	CASSLGERLWSSYNEQFF
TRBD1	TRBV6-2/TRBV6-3	CASSPSGTGALGEQFF
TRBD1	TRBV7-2	CASSPTGSAYNEQFF
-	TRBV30	CAWTLLNEQFF
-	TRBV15	CATNRGNDEQFF
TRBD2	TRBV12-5	CASGPSGGGNEQFF
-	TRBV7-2	CASSLGIGDQPQHF
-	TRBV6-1	CASSELIQETQYF
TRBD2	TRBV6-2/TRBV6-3	CASRLFQRGASYNEQFF
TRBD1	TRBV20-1	CSARRDRGRNTEAFF
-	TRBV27	CASSLSPRGQETQYF
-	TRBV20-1	CSAQPPGQWTEAFF
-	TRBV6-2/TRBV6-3	CASSYTRGSDTQYF
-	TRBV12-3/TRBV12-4	CASSGGGGRNTGELFF
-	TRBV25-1	CASMGLEEFF
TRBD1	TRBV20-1	CSAGGQGPFSPLHF
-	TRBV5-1	CASSLVSSYNEQFF
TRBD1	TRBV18	CASSPMTGAGLTEAFF
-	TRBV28	CASSVTADSNEQFF
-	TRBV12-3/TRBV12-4	CASSRTSTDTQYF